These T cell receptor beta chains were read from a single sample in a study of PD-1 blockade in mismatch repair-deficient tumors. Using immunoSEQ multiplex PCR, the repertoire was profiled, and TCRdb retains in-frame clones only, with some absent. The table has under 50,000 clones, 77% seen once; the top ten hold roughly 3%. This specimen was PBMCs, taken before pembrolizumab treatment. All receptors come from an adult with mismatch repair-deficient cancer. Both conserved end residues are part of each CDR3. A D gene is named only where the DNA matches it firmly. Expanded clones are given a class, and other clones once, few, many or no size at all.

len: 16; v_gene: TRBV11-2; d_gene: TRBD2; j_gene: TRBJ2-2; abundance: -; CDR3aa: CASFLWREGRGGELFF; CDR3nt: TGTGCCAGCTTCCTTTGGCGGGAGGGCCGGGGCGGGGAGCTGTTTTTT
len: 14; v_gene: TRBV2; d_gene: TRBD1; j_gene: TRBJ2-2; abundance: -; CDR3aa: CASTSGQGAGELFF; CDR3nt: TGTGCCAGCACCTCGGGACAGGGGGCCGGGGAGCTGTTTTTT
len: 16; v_gene: TRBV5-1; d_gene: -; j_gene: TRBJ1-2; abundance: -; CDR3aa: CASSLALESANYGYTF; CDR3nt: TGCGCCAGCAGCTTGGCCCTGGAGTCAGCTAACTATGGCTACACCTTC
len: 16; v_gene: TRBV21-1; d_gene: -; j_gene: TRBJ1-5; abundance: -; CDR3aa: CASTYRQGPPLWPQHF; CDR3nt: TGTGCCAGCACCTACAGACAGGGGCCTCCGCTATGGCCCCAGCATTTT
len: 17; v_gene: TRBV28; d_gene: -; j_gene: TRBJ2-1; abundance: -; CDR3aa: CASSLAVRTRGDNEQFF; CDR3nt: TGTGCCAGCAGTTTAGCAGTGAGGACTAGGGGGGACAATGAGCAGTTCTTC
len: 15; v_gene: TRBV5-4; d_gene: -; j_gene: TRBJ1-1; abundance: few; CDR3aa: CASSLAYRGSTEAFF; CDR3nt: TGTGCCAGCAGCTTGGCTTATCGGGGGTCCACTGAAGCTTTCTTT
len: 16; v_gene: TRBV7-8; d_gene: TRBD2; j_gene: TRBJ2-1; abundance: once; CDR3aa: CASRYSSGGSYNEQFF; CDR3nt: TGTGCCAGCAGGTATTCTAGCGGGGGCTCCTACAATGAGCAGTTCTTC
len: 16; v_gene: TRBV6-1; d_gene: TRBD1; j_gene: TRBJ2-1; abundance: -; CDR3aa: CASSEQQGRLRGEQFF; CDR3nt: TGTGCCAGCAGTGAGCAACAGGGGCGTCTTCGGGGTGAGCAGTTCTTC
len: 12; v_gene: TRBV10-1; d_gene: -; j_gene: TRBJ2-1; abundance: -; CDR3aa: CASSESRKKQFF; CDR3nt: TGCGCCAGCAGTGAATCCAGGAAAAAGCAGTTCTTC
len: 14; v_gene: TRBV6-5; d_gene: -; j_gene: TRBJ2-2; abundance: -; CDR3aa: CASSYGSSAGELFF; CDR3nt: TGTGCCAGCAGTTACGGGTCTTCGGCCGGGGAGCTGTTTTTT
len: 17; v_gene: TRBV6-1; d_gene: -; j_gene: TRBJ2-7; abundance: -; CDR3aa: CASSDRPGLGPSYEQYF; CDR3nt: TGTGCCAGCAGTGACCGCCCCGGGCTAGGCCCCTCCTACGAGCAGTACTTC
len: 14; v_gene: TRBV6-1; d_gene: -; j_gene: TRBJ2-1; abundance: -; CDR3aa: CASKFPGPWNEQFF; CDR3nt: TGTGCCAGTAAATTCCCGGGACCATGGAATGAGCAGTTCTTC
len: 11; v_gene: TRBV28; d_gene: -; j_gene: TRBJ2-3; abundance: -; CDR3aa: CATSPGDTQYF; CDR3nt: TGTGCCACCTCACCGGGAGATACGCAGTATTTT
len: 15; v_gene: TRBV6-1; d_gene: -; j_gene: TRBJ2-4; abundance: -; CDR3aa: CASSFQGAGKNIQYF; CDR3nt: TGTGCCAGCAGCTTTCAGGGTGCCGGCAAAAACATTCAGTACTTC
len: 13; v_gene: TRBV27; d_gene: -; j_gene: TRBJ1-1; abundance: -; CDR3aa: CASSFAGDTEAFF; CDR3nt: TGTGCCAGCAGTTTCGCAGGGGACACTGAAGCTTTCTTT
len: 14; v_gene: TRBV2; d_gene: TRBD1; j_gene: TRBJ1-3; abundance: -; CDR3aa: CASSPGQGGNTIYF; CDR3nt: TGTGCCAGCAGTCCGGGACAGGGAGGAAACACCATATATTTT
len: 15; v_gene: TRBV19; d_gene: TRBD2; j_gene: TRBJ2-1; abundance: -; CDR3aa: CASSTTGLGNNEQFF; CDR3nt: TGTGCCAGTAGTACCACGGGACTAGGAAATAATGAGCAGTTCTTC
len: 17; v_gene: TRBV4-3; d_gene: -; j_gene: TRBJ2-4; abundance: -; CDR3aa: CASSQVGGGIGQNIQYF; CDR3nt: TGCGCCAGCAGCCAAGTAGGTGGGGGGATCGGGCAGAACATTCAGTACTTC
len: 12; v_gene: TRBV4-2; d_gene: -; j_gene: TRBJ1-1; abundance: -; CDR3aa: CASSQDLGEAFF; CDR3nt: TGTGCCAGCAGCCAAGATTTAGGTGAAGCTTTCTTT
len: 16; v_gene: TRBV4-1; d_gene: TRBD1; j_gene: TRBJ2-5; abundance: -; CDR3aa: CASSQVRQGARETQYF; CDR3nt: TGCGCCAGCAGCCAAGTTAGACAGGGGGCGCGGGAGACCCAGTACTTC
len: 13; v_gene: TRBV6-5; d_gene: -; j_gene: TRBJ2-5; abundance: once; CDR3aa: CASRKLGPETQYF; CDR3nt: TGTGCCAGCAGGAAACTGGGTCCGGAGACCCAGTACTTC
len: 14; v_gene: TRBV18; d_gene: TRBD1; j_gene: TRBJ2-7; abundance: few; CDR3aa: CASAGTGTSYEQYF; CDR3nt: TGTGCCAGCGCCGGGACAGGGACCTCCTACGAGCAGTACTTC
len: 15; v_gene: TRBV5-1; d_gene: -; j_gene: TRBJ1-3; abundance: -; CDR3aa: CASSYREMSGNTIYF; CDR3nt: TGCGCCAGCAGTTACAGGGAGATGTCTGGAAACACCATATATTTT
len: 14; v_gene: TRBV7-9; d_gene: TRBD1; j_gene: TRBJ2-7; abundance: few; CDR3aa: CASSYQTGRDEQYF; CDR3nt: TGTGCCAGCAGTTACCAGACAGGGCGGGACGAGCAGTACTTC
len: 15; v_gene: TRBV5-1; d_gene: TRBD1; j_gene: TRBJ2-2; abundance: -; CDR3aa: CASRSGTGNTGELFF; CDR3nt: TGCGCCAGCAGGTCTGGGACAGGGAACACCGGGGAGCTGTTTTTT
len: 15; v_gene: TRBV30; d_gene: -; j_gene: TRBJ1-5; abundance: few; CDR3aa: CAWSVGRNSNQPQHF; CDR3nt: TGTGCCTGGAGTGTAGGACGAAATAGCAATCAGCCCCAGCATTTT
len: 17; v_gene: TRBV4-2; d_gene: TRBD2; j_gene: TRBJ2-1; abundance: -; CDR3aa: CASSQGLAGSSYNEQFF; CDR3nt: TGTGCCAGCAGCCAAGGACTAGCGGGAAGCTCCTACAATGAGCAGTTCTTC
len: 14; v_gene: TRBV10-3; d_gene: TRBD1; j_gene: TRBJ2-5; abundance: -; CDR3aa: CAISRGQGKETQYF; CDR3nt: TGTGCCATCAGTCGGGGACAGGGCAAAGAGACCCAGTACTTC
len: 18; v_gene: TRBV11-2; d_gene: TRBD1; j_gene: TRBJ2-6; abundance: -; CDR3aa: CASSARDRSSSGANVLTF; CDR3nt: TGTGCCAGCAGCGCCCGGGACAGATCTTCGTCTGGGGCCAACGTCCTGACTTTC
len: 14; v_gene: TRBV6-5; d_gene: -; j_gene: TRBJ1-2; abundance: -; CDR3aa: CASTEGTANYGYTF; CDR3nt: TGTGCCAGCACAGAGGGGACGGCTAACTATGGCTACACCTTC
len: 15; v_gene: TRBV28; d_gene: -; j_gene: TRBJ1-4; abundance: -; CDR3aa: CASSFLWADSEKLFF; CDR3nt: TGTGCCAGCAGTTTTTTGTGGGCCGATAGCGAAAAACTGTTTTTT
len: 16; v_gene: TRBV25-1; d_gene: -; j_gene: TRBJ1-4; abundance: once; CDR3aa: CASSESRGRRNEKLFF; CDR3nt: TGTGCCAGCAGTGAATCGAGAGGGAGGCGGAATGAAAAACTGTTTTTT
len: 15; v_gene: TRBV6-6; d_gene: -; j_gene: TRBJ1-1; abundance: -; CDR3aa: CASSTLSTGNTEAFF; CDR3nt: TGTGCCAGCAGTACCCTCTCGACGGGGAACACTGAAGCTTTCTTT
len: 14; v_gene: TRBV5-5; d_gene: -; j_gene: TRBJ1-2; abundance: -; CDR3aa: CASSLVGSTYGYTF; CDR3nt: TGTGCCAGCAGCTTGGTTGGCTCCACCTATGGCTACACCTTC
len: 14; v_gene: TRBV29-1; d_gene: -; j_gene: TRBJ2-2; abundance: -; CDR3aa: CSVPGDRHTGELFF; CDR3nt: TGCAGCGTCCCAGGGGATAGGCACACCGGGGAGCTGTTTTTT
len: 13; v_gene: TRBV13; d_gene: -; j_gene: TRBJ1-5; abundance: -; CDR3aa: CASSLNRDGPQHF; CDR3nt: TGTGCCAGCAGCTTAAACAGGGACGGTCCCCAGCATTTT
len: 12; v_gene: TRBV2; d_gene: TRBD2; j_gene: TRBJ2-7; abundance: -; CDR3aa: CASNGGGYEQYF; CDR3nt: TGTGCCAGCAACGGGGGGGGCTACGAGCAGTACTTC
len: 17; v_gene: TRBV13; d_gene: TRBD2; j_gene: TRBJ2-2; abundance: few; CDR3aa: CASSRFLSGSWVGELFF; CDR3nt: TGTGCCAGCAGCCGGTTTTTGAGCGGGAGCTGGGTCGGGGAGCTGTTTTTT
len: 13; v_gene: TRBV18; d_gene: -; j_gene: TRBJ1-1; abundance: once; CDR3aa: CASSPEVSTEAFF; CDR3nt: TGTGCCAGCTCACCAGAGGTTAGCACTGAAGCTTTCTTT
len: 12; v_gene: TRBV4-1; d_gene: -; j_gene: TRBJ2-7; abundance: -; CDR3aa: CASSPFVGQQYF; CDR3nt: TGCGCCAGCAGCCCCTTTGTCGGGCAGCAGTACTTC
len: 13; v_gene: TRBV9; d_gene: TRBD1; j_gene: TRBJ1-1; abundance: -; CDR3aa: CASSIGQEQEAFF; CDR3nt: TGTGCCAGCAGCATCGGACAGGAGCAGGAAGCTTTCTTT
len: 14; v_gene: TRBV7-2; d_gene: -; j_gene: TRBJ1-2; abundance: -; CDR3aa: CASSLAGGAYGYTF; CDR3nt: TGTGCCAGCAGCTTAGCGGGGGGCGCCTATGGCTACACCTTC
len: 15; v_gene: TRBV9; d_gene: TRBD1; j_gene: TRBJ1-1; abundance: -; CDR3aa: CASSVGQGLSTEAFF; CDR3nt: TGTGCCAGCAGCGTAGGACAGGGCCTAAGCACTGAAGCTTTCTTT
len: 15; v_gene: TRBV7-8; d_gene: TRBD2; j_gene: TRBJ2-3; abundance: -; CDR3aa: CASGILAGGSDTQYF; CDR3nt: TGTGCCAGCGGTATACTAGCGGGAGGCTCAGATACGCAGTATTTT